Here is one T cell receptor beta chain with its context. It lacks a known antigen. No clone much larger than this one lies a single base away; base qualities are absent. The entry originates in a study of cytomegalovirus exposure and HLA in healthy donors (dated by TCRdb to the late 2010s). General notes on the study: According to a later analysis, one platform produced both the roughly 130 validation repertoires and the 550 to 800 repertoires of the first cohort. The study aimed to test whether cataloging public T cell receptors could reveal signatures of past pathogen exposure. A separate validation cohort of approximately 120 different subjects was used in addition to the 666-subject first cohort. To predict cytomegalovirus infection status, the study brought together high-throughput TCR immunosequencing, statistical association of individual TCRs with disease status, and machine learning. Paper-wide results and their limitations: A total of 150 to 200 TCR beta chains were listed by the study as associated with cytomegalovirus. The classifier was reported to diagnose cytomegalovirus status with high specificity and sensitivity in both the original and validation cohorts. According to the authors, the approach could potentially be generalized to other disease states and immunological phenotypes. Of the cluster scores, roughly 95% were above 0 in a later analysis, which found that TCRs clustered in the first cohort also tended to co-occur in the 130 or so validation repertoires. In vitro tests confirmed that three of the cytomegalovirus-associated TCR beta chains recognize cytomegalovirus antigens. Most TCR sequences were seen in very few donors, while some public TCRs were found in many individuals. A later analysis had no HLA typing for the validation cohort, so co-occurrence there was scored across all 120 repertoires.

Library preparation used the immunoSEQ multiplex PCR assay. Processing in the source paper ran as follows. A statistical classification framework was built for diagnosing cytomegalovirus status from the catalog of TCR beta chain sequences. TCRdb took this table from immuneACCESS and kept in-frame rearrangements with V and J called. Such tables lack part of the clones; where checked against another copy, unresolved V genes explain under half of the gap, and the rest is unexplained. The V and J calls and clone size come from that table; D and trimming were worked out from the DNA. The sample has 260,000 or so clones on record, about 92% of them singletons. The ten largest clones take up approximately 3.1% of the sample. The germline V gene sets CDR1 to SGHVS and CDR2 to FQNEAQ. V and J lose 4 bases and 7 bases, and a span of 26 bases separates them. The CDR3 spans 17 residues, from the cysteine through the phenylalanine. The read is trimmed to its CDR3 DNA, 51 bases read in frame from base 1.

The donors were included in the validation cohort of over a hundred subjects, a group kept apart from the approximately 670-subject first cohort. This receptor was obtained from a woman aged 30 to 39 in good health and CMV-seronegative. Recombination linked TRBV7-8 to TRBJ2-7; the best D guess is TRBD2, with 6 bases matching. Source material: PBMCs. DNA sequence: TGTGCCAGCAGCTCCACAGCTAGCACGGGGAGGTTTGAAGAGCAGTACTTC. Translation gives CASSSTASTGRFEEQYF.